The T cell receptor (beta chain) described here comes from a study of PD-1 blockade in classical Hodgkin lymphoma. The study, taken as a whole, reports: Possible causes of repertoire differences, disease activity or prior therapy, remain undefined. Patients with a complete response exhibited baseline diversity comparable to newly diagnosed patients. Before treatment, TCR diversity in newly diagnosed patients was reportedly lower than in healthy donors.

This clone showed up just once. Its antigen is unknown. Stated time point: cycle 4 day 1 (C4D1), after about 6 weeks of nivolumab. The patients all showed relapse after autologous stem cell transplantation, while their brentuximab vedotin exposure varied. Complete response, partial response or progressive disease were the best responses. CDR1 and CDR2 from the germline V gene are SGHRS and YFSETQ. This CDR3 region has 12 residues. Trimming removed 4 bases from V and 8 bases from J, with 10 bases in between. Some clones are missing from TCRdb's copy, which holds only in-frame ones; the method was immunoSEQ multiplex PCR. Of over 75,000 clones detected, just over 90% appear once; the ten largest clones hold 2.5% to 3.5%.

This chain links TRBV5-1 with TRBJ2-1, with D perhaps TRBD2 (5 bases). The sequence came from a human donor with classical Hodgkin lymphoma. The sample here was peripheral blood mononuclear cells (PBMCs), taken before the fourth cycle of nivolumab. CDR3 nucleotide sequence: TGCGCCAGCAGCCGGACGGGGTATGAGCAGTTCTTC. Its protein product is CASSRTGYEQFF.